This TCR beta chain was found in a study of monozygotic twins with inflammatory bowel disease. Study-wide results and limits: Patients with IBD had less TCRbeta diversity (inverse Simpson) than their healthy co-twins.

This CDR3 is built from 11 residues. The germline CDR1 and CDR2 sequences are MNHEY and SVGEGT. As concerns this clonotype: What it binds is unknown.

Per individual sample, eight separate reactions were used to make cDNA. TCRdb re-called the 5' RACE reads; one entry per CDR3 protein, DNA not given. The ten most abundant clones cover 2% to 3% of a sample with approximately 380,000 distinct CDR3 sequences. The receptor's source is a human donor with ulcerative colitis or Crohn's disease, or a healthy co-twin of an affected twin (not recorded which). Sequenced sample: blood. The V and J genes are TRBV6-2 or TRBV6-3 and TRBJ2-4. CDR3 protein: CASSYQVFQYF.